Reported below is one T cell receptor beta chain. Its antigen has not been determined. Qualities for individual bases were not recorded, and no much larger clone is one base off. The CDR3 goes from the cysteine to the phenylalanine over 12 residues. The DNA shown is the 36-base CDR3, in frame from base 1. Reading the germline V gene (reference sequence) gives CDR1 SEHNR and CDR2 FQNEAQ. V and J lose 2 bases and 8 bases, and a span of 9 bases separates them. Using the deep immunoSEQ assay, TCR CDR3 regions were amplified from genomic DNA by multiplex PCR. Extracted genomic DNA from each cell subset was spread evenly across all wells of several immunoSEQ 96-well plates, with each plate serving as a replicate. For unsorted PBMC, about 300 ng genomic DNA, equal to tens of thousands of T cell genomes, was loaded into each replicate PCR. Ten immunoSEQ deep assay plates were used to sequence the unsorted PBMC genomic DNA. Purified libraries were measured with a Qubit 3.0 fluorometer, size-checked on a Bioanalyzer 2100, and measured again with the KAPA Library Quantification kit. Every immunoSEQ 96-well plate was sequenced on a separate single-read 150-cycle Illumina NextSeq 550 flow cell. The paper's processing steps were these. Because the immunoSEQ output held only junctional sequences and lacked quality scores, the filtering could not match the filtering applied to full-length reads. To assign V/J genes and CDR3, sequences were annotated using PyIR, a Python wrapper for IgBLAST v1.9, with IMGT germline references. Reads with weak V/J assignments (E-value above 1e-6), missing CDR3, stop codons, out-of-frame junctions, or ambiguous translated residues were removed. A V3J clonotype was defined by an identical inferred V gene, J gene, and CDR3 amino acid sequence. To compute the percentage overlap between repertoires, the number of shared unique clonotypes was divided by the size of the smaller repertoire. Three approaches were used to assess repertoire richness: RTK rarefaction, the Chao1 estimator, and Recon v2.1 estimates of unobserved clonotypes. This immuneACCESS table, as held by TCRdb, lists in-frame sequences with V and J called but not all clones. Of the missing ones, under half trace to an unresolved V gene in checked studies; the others have no known cause. V and J calls and clone size are copied from that table; D and trimming were computed from the DNA. The sample table shows fewer than 550,000 clones, and about 75% are seen once. The ten largest make up around 13% of the sample.

Healthy HIV-negative adults with no recently reported acute infections or vaccinations were included as donors. Only Caucasian adults living in Nashville, Tennessee, USA were represented among the donors. In the unsorted samples, 90 million or so PBMCs were counted, and genomic DNA was extracted using the QIAamp DNA Blood Mini kit. Blood was collected by leukapheresis, and PBMCs were isolated by Ficoll-Histopaque density gradient centrifugation and then cryopreserved in liquid nitrogen vapor phase. This entry comes from a study of shared clonotypes between healthy human individuals (dated by TCRdb to about 2020). Study-level background: The cohort comprised two women and a few men aged 18 to 49 years. Blood TCR repertoires of roughly 5 healthy adults were deeply sequenced to estimate repertoire size and the extent of clonotype sharing between individuals. Different laboratories and diverse techniques were used to prepare libraries and sequence TCR repertoires, to increase sequencing depth and limit assay-specific biases. Leukapheresis yielded between about 0.9 and 8.9 billion PBMCs per donor. Study-level results and caveats: Based on pairwise subsampling, the degree of clonotype sharing among donors was expected to be affected by sequencing depth. Sampling was restricted to blood, and TCR repertoires in tissue are likely to differ from TCR repertoires in blood. The small number of donors limited the genetic and exposure-history diversity represented.

The chain is assembled from TRBV7-9 and TRBJ1-1; no D gene is confidently identified. Sequencing was done on a sample of PBMCs. The TCR sequence derives from a woman aged 40-49 years in good health. Some clones in this sample may be carry-over from other donors' samples. The DNA sequence is as follows: TGTGCCAGCAGCTTAATCGGTCAAGAAGCTTTCTTT. The resulting protein is CASSLIGQEAFF.